This TCR beta chain was sequenced during a study of Graves' ophthalmopathy and Graves' hyperthyroidism. Study context: The authors collected peripheral blood at initial diagnosis, before any treatment. Findings of the study overall: Most expanded clonotypes from thyroid (those above 0.001 frequency) were also found in blood.

Amplified material comprised TCR beta CDR3 regions derived from RNA transcripts. RT-PCR in the first round used HTBI primers; a second-round multiplex PCR followed. Via MiXCR, TCRdb re-called the multiplex PCR reads, giving one row per CDR3 protein. Of a few hundred thousand distinct CDR3 sequences in the sample, roughly 15% are singletons; the top ten hold approximately 7%. This clonotype was seen a handful of times. Its cognate antigen is unknown. Trimming shortened V by 4 bases and J by 1 base, and 10 bases separated the two germline ends. The germline CDR1 and CDR2 sequences are LGHDT and YNNKEL (reference sequence). The CDR3 has 15 residues. No progression to ophthalmopathy over 18 months defined stable hyperthyroidism. Exclusion criteria comprised other autoimmune diseases, uncontrolled infections, pregnancy or lactation in patients.

The source of this sequence is a woman aged 18-35 years with stable Graves' hyperthyroidism. The J gene is TRBJ2-2, the V gene TRBV3-1; possible D gene TRBD1, 6 bases. The specimen was peripheral blood. The CDR3 loop reads CASSLGHLNTGELFF. Here the CDR3 DNA reads TGTGCCAGCAGCCTGGGACATTTGAACACCGGGGAGCTGTTTTTT. Variable domain in full (rest from reference TRBV3-1 and TRBJ2-2): DTAVSQTPKYLVTQMGNDKSIKCEQNLGHDTMYWYKQDSKKFLKIMFSYNNKELIINETVPNRFSPKSPDKAHLNLHINSLELGDSAVYFCASSLGHLNTGELFFGEGSRLTVL.